This T cell receptor (beta chain) derives from a study of radiotherapy plus CTLA-4 blockade in lung cancer (dated by TCRdb to between 2017 and 2018). Regarding the research as a whole: Objective responses were observed in 18% of enrolled patients, and disease control was achieved in 31%.

This clone was counted only a few times. The antigen it recognizes is unknown. No clone much larger than this one lies a single base away; base qualities are absent. Library construction relied on the immunoSEQ multiplex PCR assay. As stored in TCRdb, this immuneACCESS dataset retains in-frame rearrangements with V and J assigned. A fraction of the clones does not appear; measured against another copy, unresolved V genes explain less than half of the discrepancy, and the remainder lacks a known reason. Within this sample are over 75,000 clones, with approximately 83% of them counted one time only. Over 0.75% of the sample is held by the ten biggest clonotypes. The study tested focal radiation therapy combined with CTLA-4 blockade (ipilimumab) in patients with chemo-refractory metastatic non-small-cell lung cancer. Beyond this particular receptor, the publication reports: The strongest predictors of response were reported to be early dynamic shifts in blood T cell clones along with a rise in serum interferon-beta following radiation. After treatment with radiotherapy and ipilimumab, TCR clones that originated in tumors expanded in peripheral blood.

The germline V gene specifies MNHNS as CDR1 and SASEGT as CDR2. V drops 4 bases and J drops 0 bases, leaving 13 bases in between. The cysteine opens and the phenylalanine closes a CDR3 of 16 amino acids. The sequence is cut down to CDR3 DNA, 48 bases in frame from base 1. The sequence came from a human donor with non-small cell lung cancer who had stable disease on radiotherapy plus ipilimumab. Here the chain combines TRBV6-1 and TRBJ1-3; the D gene cannot be named for sure. Material: peripheral blood, obtained from a patient treated with radiotherapy plus ipilimumab. The CDR3 has the sequence CASSANSPTSGNTIYF. The bases are TGTGCCAGCAGTGCTAACTCCCCCACCTCTGGAAACACCATATATTTT.